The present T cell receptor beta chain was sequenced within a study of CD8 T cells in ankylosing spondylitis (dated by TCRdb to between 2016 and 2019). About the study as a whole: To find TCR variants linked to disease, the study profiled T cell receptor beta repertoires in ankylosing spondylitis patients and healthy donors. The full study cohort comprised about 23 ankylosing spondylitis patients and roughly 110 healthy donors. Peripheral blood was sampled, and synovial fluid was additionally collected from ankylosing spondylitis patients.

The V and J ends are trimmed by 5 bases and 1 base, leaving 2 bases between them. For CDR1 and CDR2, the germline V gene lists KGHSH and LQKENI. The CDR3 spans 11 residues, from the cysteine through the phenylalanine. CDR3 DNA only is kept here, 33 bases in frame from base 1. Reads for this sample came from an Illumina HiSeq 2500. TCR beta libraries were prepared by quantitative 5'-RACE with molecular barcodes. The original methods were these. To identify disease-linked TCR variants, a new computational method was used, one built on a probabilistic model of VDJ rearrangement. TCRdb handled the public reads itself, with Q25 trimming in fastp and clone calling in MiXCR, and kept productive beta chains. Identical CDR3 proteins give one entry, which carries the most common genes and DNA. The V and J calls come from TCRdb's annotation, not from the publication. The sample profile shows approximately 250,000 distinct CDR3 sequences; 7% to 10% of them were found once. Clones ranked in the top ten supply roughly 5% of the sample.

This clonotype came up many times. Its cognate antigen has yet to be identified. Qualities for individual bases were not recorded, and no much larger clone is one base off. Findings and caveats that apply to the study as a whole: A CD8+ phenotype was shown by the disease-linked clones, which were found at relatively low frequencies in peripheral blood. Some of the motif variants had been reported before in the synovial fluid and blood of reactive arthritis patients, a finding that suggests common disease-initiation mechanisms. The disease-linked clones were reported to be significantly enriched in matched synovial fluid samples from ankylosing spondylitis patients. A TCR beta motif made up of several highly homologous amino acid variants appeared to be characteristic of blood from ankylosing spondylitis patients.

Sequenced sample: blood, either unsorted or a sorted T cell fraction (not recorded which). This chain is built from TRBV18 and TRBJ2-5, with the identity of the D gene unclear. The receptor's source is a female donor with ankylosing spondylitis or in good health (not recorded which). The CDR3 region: CASSGQETQYF. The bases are TGTGCCAGCTCAGGCCAAGAGACCCAGTACTTC.